One and the same sample provided the 10 T cell receptor beta chains below, sequenced in a study of OX40 agonist ivuxolimab in advanced cancers. Clones were read by immunoSEQ multiplex PCR, and TCRdb kept only the in-frame ones, dropping some. The sample lists roughly 20,000 clones, over 55% occurring once. The sequences come from CD4+ or CD8+ T cells sorted from blood, collected in a trial of the OX40 agonist ivuxolimab. The receptors were gathered from an adult with an advanced solid tumor such as melanoma, head and neck, liver or kidney cancer.

This chain joins TRBV11-2 and TRBJ2-2; D uncertain. Germline CDR1 SGHAT, CDR2 FQNNGV. Between the trimmed V and J ends, which lost 1 base and 0 bases, there was a span of 6 bases. The CDR3 has 15 amino acids. The CDR3 protein is CASSLAVANTGELFF. The CDR3 nucleotides are TGTGCCAGCAGCTTAGCAGTAGCGAACACCGGGGAGCTGTTTTTT.

By sample fraction, this clone is medium-sized (0.01 to 0.1%). The rearrangement uses TRBV2 and TRBJ2-3; 9 bases agree with TRBD2. There are 16 residues in the CDR3. Germline V gives CDR1 SNHLY, CDR2 FYNNEI. V was pared by 4 bases and J by 5 bases, with 10 bases of the junction left unmatched. CDR3 DNA sequence: TGTGCCAGCAGTGCCCAGCGGGGGGACGGAGGAGATACGCAGTATTTT. It codes for CASSAQRGDGGDTQYF.

CDR3 loop: CASSWQTTDTQYF. CDR3 in DNA: TGTGCCAGCAGTTGGCAGACGACAGATACGCAGTATTTT. The rearrangement uses TRBV28 and TRBJ2-3; D not certain. V was cut by 4 bases and J by 3 bases, with 8 bases left in between. The CDR3 is made up of 13 amino acids. The germline V gene has CDR1 MDHEN and CDR2 SYDVKM.

This clone has just a few counts. The chain carries TRBV7-3 and TRBJ2-3; tentatively, D is TRBD1 (6 bases). CDR3 length: 15 amino acids. The germline V gene encodes CDR1 SGHTA and CDR2 FQGTGA. With 2 bases removed from V and 9 bases from J, the gap between germline ends came to 18 bases. CDR3 sequence: CASSLSTDRDTTQYF. DNA of the CDR3: TGTGCCAGCAGCTTATCCACTGACCGGGACACAACGCAGTATTTT.

This clone has more than one count but fewer than ten. A far more abundant clone sits one base away, making this likely a read error. The chain employs TRBV4-2 and TRBJ2-7, with D uncertain. Germline values: CDR1 LGHNA, CDR2 YNFKEQ. This CDR3 region has 12 residues. Trimming took 1 base from V and 5 from J, leaving 6 bases between them. CDR3 sequence: CASSQVGNEQYF. CDR3 bases: TGTGCCAGCAGCCAAGTCGGTAACGAGCAGTACTTC.

The chain is built from TRBV7-6 and TRBJ1-1, with D perhaps matching TRBD1 (5 bases). The CDR3 consists of 16 residues. The ends were cut back, 5 bases at V and 1 base at J, with 17 bases in the middle. Per germline, CDR1 SGHVS and CDR2 FNYEAQ. CDR3: CASSPGGSTRNTEAFF. CDR3 in DNA: TGTGCCAGCAGCCCTGGGGGAAGTACTCGGAACACTGAAGCTTTCTTT.

DNA for the CDR3: TGTGCCAGCAGCTTGACGCAGGTTAGAGGGGAGCTGTTTTTT. Protein product: CASSLTQVRGELFF. This chain joins TRBV5-6 and TRBJ2-2; no firm D call. The CDR3 runs 14 residues. The ends were cut back, 1 base at V and 8 bases at J, with 12 bases in the middle. CDR1 and CDR2 from the germline V gene are SGHDT and YYEEEE.

This chain joins TRBV11-2 and TRBJ2-3, with TRBD1 matching over 11 bases. Losses at the gene ends were 5 bases for V and 14 bases for J; bases not matched to a gene: 3. Germline V lookup: CDR1 SGHAT, CDR2 FQNNGV. The CDR3 has 11 residues. CDR3 nucleotides: TGTGCCAGCAGCCGCGGGACAGGGGGGTATTTT. Amino acids: CASSRGTGGYF.

J is TRBJ2-1 and V is TRBV5-1; D is uncertain. Germline V gene sequence: CDR1 SGHRS, CDR2 YFSETQ. V dropped 1 base and J dropped 10 bases, with 9 bases sitting between them. This CDR3 is built from 12 residues. The CDR3 protein is CASSLPTREQFF. DNA of the CDR3: TGCGCCAGCAGCTTGCCTACCCGGGAGCAGTTCTTC.

The sample holds a few counts of this clone. V usage is TRBV14 and J usage is TRBJ2-1; D is ambiguous. V was cut by 4 bases and J by 4 bases, with 11 bases left in between. CDR1 SGHDN and CDR2 FVKESK come from the germline V gene. This CDR3 is 14 amino acids long. The CDR3: CASSRRLQYNEQFF. The DNA for the CDR3 is TGTGCCAGCAGCCGGAGACTCCAGTACAATGAGCAGTTCTTC.